This T cell receptor beta chain was retrieved from a study of CD8+ T cells in alopecia areata. Overall study context: Disease severity was quantified as SALT score of affected scalp area. Notes on the study in general: Among the top 100, expanded CD8+ clones were significantly decreased by tofacitinib, as was scalp clonality.

After isolation, RNA underwent reverse transcription to generate cDNA as the sequencing template. Clones were read by immunoSEQ multiplex PCR, and TCRdb kept only the in-frame ones, dropping some. This table holds around 100,000 clones, less than 75% found once. Treatment: oral pan-JAK inhibitor, 5-10 mg twice daily. Regarding this clone: Its cognate antigen is unknown.

The receptor was isolated from a human donor with alopecia areata. This specimen was CD8+ T cells sorted from blood, taken at week 24, from a patient treated with tofacitinib.

The CDR3 DNA reads as TGCGCCAGGGGGACAGGAACCTACGAGCAGTACTTC. Translation: CARGTGTYEQYF. V is TRBV5-1 and J is TRBJ2-7, with 8 positions matching TRBD1. Germline CDR1 SGHRS, CDR2 YFSETQ. The junction had 3 bases not matched to a gene; V was cut back by 8 bases and J by 2 bases. The CDR3 loop spans 12 amino acids.